Listed below are T cell receptor beta chains from one sample, sequenced in a study of identical twins. TCRdb redid the calling of the 5' RACE reads with MiXCR, one entry per CDR3 protein. The sample lists approximately 620,000 distinct CDR3 sequences, 8.6% occurring once. This sample also belongs to another study, concerning yellow fever vaccine responses in identical twins.

What was sequenced was PBMCs. The receptors here all came from a woman between 18 and 29 years old in good health. Both conserved end residues are part of each CDR3. The D gene is left open where the match is weak. Clone size is shown for a subset of rows, as once, few, many or a class of expanded clone.

size: few
V: TRBV25-1
J: TRBJ1-4
D: .
CDR3: CASSEYNEKLFF
DNA: TGTGCCAGCAGTGAATATAACGAAAAACTGTTTTTT

size: few
V: TRBV12-3/TRBV12-4
J: TRBJ2-1
D: TRBD1
CDR3: CASITRSGTGGYNEQFF
DNA: TGTGCCAGCATCACCAGGTCGGGGACAGGAGGGTACAATGAGCAGTTCTTC

size: many
V: TRBV25-1
J: TRBJ2-3
D: .
CDR3: CASSDASTDTQYF
DNA: TGTGCCAGCAGCGACGCGAGCACAGATACGCAGTATTTT

size: few
V: TRBV25-1
J: TRBJ1-2
D: .
CDR3: CASMMGDYGYTF
DNA: TGTGCCAGCATGATGGGGGACTATGGCTACACCTTC

size: many
V: TRBV10-3
J: TRBJ2-2
D: .
CDR3: CAISKQGGAGELFF
DNA: TGTGCCATCAGTAAACAGGGTGGAGCCGGGGAGCTGTTTTTT

size: .
V: TRBV12-3/TRBV12-4
J: TRBJ2-7
D: .
CDR3: CASSTHGYEQYF
DNA: TGTGCCAGCAGTACCCATGGCTACGAGCAGTACTTC

size: .
V: TRBV20-1
J: TRBJ2-7
D: .
CDR3: CSARVGVEQYF
DNA: TGCAGTGCTAGAGTTGGGGTCGAGCAGTACTTC

size: few
V: TRBV6-1
J: TRBJ2-3
D: TRBD2
CDR3: CAASLAGGATDTQYF
DNA: TGTGCCGCGTCCCTAGCGGGGGGGGCCACAGATACGCAGTATTTT

size: .
V: TRBV7-3
J: TRBJ2-1
D: TRBD2
CDR3: CASSPISSGGAYEQFF
DNA: TGTGCCAGCAGCCCAATATCCAGCGGGGGGGCGTATGAGCAGTTCTTC

size: .
V: TRBV15
J: TRBJ2-4
D: .
CDR3: CATSRDLGGKVKNIQYF
DNA: TGTGCCACCAGCAGAGATCTTGGGGGGAAAGTCAAAAACATTCAGTACTTC

size: many
V: TRBV12-3/TRBV12-4
J: TRBJ2-7
D: .
CDR3: CASKEQGGLYEQYF
DNA: TGTGCCAGCAAAGAACAGGGAGGGCTCTACGAGCAGTACTTC

size: .
V: TRBV6-2/TRBV6-3
J: TRBJ2-6
D: .
CDR3: CASSQADVLTF
DNA: TGTGCCAGCAGTCAGGCAGACGTCCTGACTTTC

size: .
V: TRBV14
J: TRBJ2-6
D: .
CDR3: CASSQVGSGANVLTF
DNA: TGTGCCAGCAGCCAAGTGGGGTCTGGGGCCAACGTCCTGACTTTC

size: few
V: TRBV28
J: TRBJ2-5
D: TRBD1
CDR3: CASSFLRDSQETQYF
DNA: TGTGCCAGCAGTTTTCTCCGGGACAGCCAAGAGACCCAGTACTTC

size: many
V: TRBV7-9
J: TRBJ2-3
D: .
CDR3: CASSLPRVSTDTQYF
DNA: TGTGCCAGCAGCTTACCGCGGGTTAGCACAGATACGCAGTATTTT

size: many
V: TRBV9
J: TRBJ2-7
D: .
CDR3: CASSGGKSYEQYF
DNA: TGTGCCAGCAGCGGGGGGAAATCCTACGAGCAGTACTTC

size: .
V: TRBV4-1
J: TRBJ2-7
D: TRBD2
CDR3: CASSHTLAGGIDEQYF
DNA: TGCGCCAGCAGCCATACATTAGCGGGAGGCATAGACGAGCAGTACTTC

size: few
V: TRBV6-1
J: TRBJ2-7
D: .
CDR3: CASSRTSPYEQYF
DNA: TGTGCCAGCAGTCGGACTTCCCCCTACGAGCAGTACTTC

size: .
V: TRBV7-6
J: TRBJ2-1
D: TRBD2
CDR3: CASSSGLAGGDIYNEQFF
DNA: TGTGCCAGCAGCTCCGGACTAGCGGGAGGGGATATCTACAATGAGCAGTTCTTC

size: many
V: TRBV27
J: TRBJ2-7
D: .
CDR3: CASGALGRSSYEQYF
DNA: TGTGCCAGCGGTGCCCTGGGACGGAGCTCCTACGAGCAGTACTTC

size: .
V: TRBV12-3/TRBV12-4
J: TRBJ2-1
D: .
CDR3: CASLPGGPWDEQFF
DNA: TGTGCCAGCCTCCCTGGCGGGCCCTGGGATGAGCAGTTCTTC

size: many
V: TRBV6-5
J: TRBJ2-1
D: .
CDR3: CASMGEQFF
DNA: TGTGCCAGCATGGGGGAGCAGTTCTTC

size: .
V: TRBV20-1
J: TRBJ2-7
D: .
CDR3: CSARDRAGGFYEQYF
DNA: TGCAGTGCTAGAGATCGCGCAGGGGGGTTTTACGAGCAGTACTTC

size: .
V: TRBV28
J: TRBJ1-4
D: TRBD1
CDR3: CASSPTGVPNEKLFF
DNA: TGTGCCAGCAGTCCTACAGGGGTGCCTAATGAAAAACTGTTTTTT

size: many
V: TRBV10-1
J: TRBJ1-1
D: .
CDR3: CASSVRANTEAFF
DNA: TGCGCCAGCAGTGTTCGGGCGAACACTGAAGCTTTCTTT

size: .
V: TRBV12-3/TRBV12-4
J: TRBJ2-3
D: .
CDR3: CASSSLYWDTQYF
DNA: TGTGCCAGCAGCTCCCTTTACTGGGATACGCAGTATTTT

size: many
V: TRBV27
J: TRBJ2-1
D: TRBD1
CDR3: CASSPDRNEQFF
DNA: TGTGCCAGCAGTCCGGACAGGAATGAGCAGTTCTTC

size: .
V: TRBV7-2
J: TRBJ2-7
D: .
CDR3: CASSLVPNSYEQYF
DNA: TGTGCCAGCAGCTTAGTACCTAACTCCTACGAGCAGTACTTC

size: few
V: TRBV9
J: TRBJ2-1
D: TRBD2
CDR3: CASSVDGREQFF
DNA: TGTGCCAGCAGCGTAGACGGGAGGGAACAGTTCTTC

size: .
V: TRBV9
J: TRBJ1-2
D: .
CDR3: CASSVGGRGVYGYTF
DNA: TGTGCCAGCAGCGTAGGAGGGAGGGGTGTCTATGGCTACACCTTC

size: few
V: TRBV29-1
J: TRBJ1-2
D: .
CDR3: CSVDFLPGYTF
DNA: TGCAGCGTTGATTTCCTTCCTGGCTACACCTTC

size: many
V: TRBV2
J: TRBJ2-7
D: TRBD1
CDR3: CASRDRGPEQYF
DNA: TGTGCCAGCAGGGACAGGGGACCTGAGCAGTACTTC

size: .
V: TRBV3-1
J: TRBJ2-7
D: TRBD1
CDR3: CASSQVGTGSHEQYF
DNA: TGTGCCAGCAGCCAAGTCGGGACAGGGAGCCACGAGCAGTACTTC

size: .
V: TRBV6-5
J: TRBJ2-7
D: .
CDR3: CASSYSREGYEQYF
DNA: TGTGCCAGCAGTTACTCCCGTGAGGGCTACGAGCAGTACTTC

size: few
V: TRBV7-2
J: TRBJ2-5
D: .
CDR3: CASSLEYRYLQETQYF
DNA: TGTGCCAGCAGCTTAGAGTACAGGTATCTCCAAGAGACCCAGTACTTC

size: .
V: TRBV6-6
J: TRBJ2-7
D: TRBD2
CDR3: CASIRLAGDSYEQYF
DNA: TGTGCCAGCATCAGGCTAGCGGGGGACTCCTACGAGCAGTACTTC

size: .
V: TRBV5-6
J: TRBJ2-1
D: TRBD1
CDR3: CASSFGQTGGLNEQFF
DNA: TGTGCCAGCAGCTTTGGACAGACAGGGGGTCTAAATGAGCAGTTCTTC

size: few
V: TRBV11-2
J: TRBJ2-7
D: .
CDR3: CASSSLGEFSEQYF
DNA: TGTGCCAGCAGCTCCCTAGGCGAGTTTTCTGAGCAGTACTTC

size: .
V: TRBV12-3/TRBV12-4
J: TRBJ2-1
D: .
CDR3: CASTLKGGPRNEQFF
DNA: TGTGCCAGCACCCTGAAGGGGGGCCCCAGGAATGAGCAGTTCTTC

size: many
V: TRBV29-1
J: TRBJ2-7
D: TRBD1
CDR3: CSAAGTGIQQYF
DNA: TGCAGCGCCGCCGGGACAGGCATACAGCAGTACTTC

size: few
V: TRBV7-9
J: TRBJ2-3
D: .
CDR3: CASRQETLVSTQYF
DNA: TGTGCCAGCAGACAGGAGACCTTGGTTAGCACGCAGTATTTT

size: .
V: TRBV5-6
J: TRBJ2-7
D: .
CDR3: CASSPLEMSSYEQYF
DNA: TGTGCCAGCAGCCCTTTAGAGATGAGCTCCTACGAGCAGTACTTC

size: many
V: TRBV4-3
J: TRBJ2-7
D: TRBD1
CDR3: CASSQGDRAYEQYF
DNA: TGCGCCAGCAGCCAAGGGGACAGGGCCTACGAGCAGTACTTC

size: many
V: TRBV5-8
J: TRBJ1-4
D: .
CDR3: CASSPGRRGSNEKLFF
DNA: TGTGCCAGCAGCCCGGGACGGAGAGGATCCAATGAAAAACTGTTTTTT

size: few
V: TRBV6-1
J: TRBJ1-5
D: .
CDR3: CASSLYTGQDQPQHF
DNA: TGTGCCAGCAGTCTTTACACAGGGCAAGATCAGCCCCAGCATTTT

size: few
V: TRBV5-1
J: TRBJ2-1
D: .
CDR3: CASSRGWDEQFF
DNA: TGCGCCAGCAGCAGGGGGTGGGATGAGCAGTTCTTC

size: .
V: TRBV10-3
J: TRBJ2-3
D: TRBD2
CDR3: CAISEVSGRHTDTQYF
DNA: TGTGCCATCAGTGAGGTTAGCGGGAGGCATACAGATACGCAGTATTTT

size: few
V: TRBV6-2/TRBV6-3
J: TRBJ1-1
D: .
CDR3: CASSSRGKYTEAFF
DNA: TGTGCCAGCAGTTCGCGGGGGAAGTACACTGAAGCTTTCTTT

size: .
V: TRBV20-1
J: TRBJ2-2
D: .
CDR3: CSARDQLRENTGELFF
DNA: TGCAGTGCTAGAGATCAGTTGCGGGAGAACACCGGGGAGCTGTTTTTT

size: few
V: TRBV15
J: TRBJ2-1
D: .
CDR3: CATSRDLSGWGEQFF
DNA: TGTGCCACCAGCAGAGACTTGTCGGGGTGGGGTGAGCAGTTCTTC

size: many
V: TRBV15
J: TRBJ1-5
D: .
CDR3: CATSRDHYSNQPQHF
DNA: TGTGCCACCAGCAGAGATCATTATAGCAATCAGCCCCAGCATTTT

size: many
V: TRBV7-3
J: TRBJ1-1
D: TRBD1
CDR3: CASSQGQGTEAFF
DNA: TGTGCCAGCAGCCAAGGACAGGGCACTGAAGCTTTCTTT

size: few
V: TRBV20-1
J: TRBJ2-2
D: .
CDR3: CSARDRVLVAGELFF
DNA: TGCAGTGCTAGAGACAGGGTGTTAGTCGCCGGGGAGCTGTTTTTT

size: few
V: TRBV25-1
J: TRBJ2-1
D: .
CDR3: CARTDGSYNEQFF
DNA: TGTGCCAGGACGGACGGCTCCTACAATGAGCAGTTCTTC

size: few
V: TRBV27
J: TRBJ2-5
D: .
CDR3: CASSLKISGIGTQYF
DNA: TGTGCCAGCAGTTTGAAGATTTCCGGGATCGGAACCCAGTACTTC

size: .
V: TRBV27
J: TRBJ2-3
D: TRBD2
CDR3: CASSFEASGSGADTQYF
DNA: TGTGCCAGCAGTTTTGAGGCTAGCGGGAGTGGTGCAGATACGCAGTATTTT

size: few
V: TRBV28
J: TRBJ2-1
D: TRBD1
CDR3: CASSLYGTGGYNEQFF
DNA: TGTGCCAGCAGTTTATACGGGACAGGGGGCTACAATGAGCAGTTCTTC

size: .
V: TRBV7-2
J: TRBJ1-4
D: .
CDR3: CASSLNRGGEKLFF
DNA: TGTGCCAGCAGCTTAAATCGGGGGGGCGAAAAACTGTTTTTT

size: few
V: TRBV7-9
J: TRBJ2-7
D: TRBD1
CDR3: CASSLQTGQGSHEQYF
DNA: TGTGCCAGCAGCTTACAGACGGGACAGGGGAGCCACGAGCAGTACTTC

size: .
V: TRBV6-1
J: TRBJ1-5
D: .
CDR3: CASSEAALRELSNQPQHF
DNA: TGTGCCAGCAGTGAAGCCGCCCTGCGGGAATTAAGCAATCAGCCCCAGCATTTT